Here is one TCR beta chain with its context. In the original processing: Cell counts per sample came from amplifying reference gene primers. TCRdb's copy holds only in-frame clones and misses some; the assay was immunoSEQ multiplex PCR. Clonal size and the V and J genes are those of that table, whereas D and trimming came from the DNA. The sample has around 30,000 clones; about nine tenths are singletons. CDR1 is SGDLS, CDR2 YYNGEE, per germline. The CDR3 contains 15 residues. V lost 3 bases to trimming and J lost 5 bases; unmatched junction nucleotides: 9. These data are taken from a study of blood T cell repertoires in COVID-19.

Material for sequencing was peripheral blood. V usage is TRBV9 and J usage is TRBJ2-3; 7 bases agree with TRBD1. The TCR was taken from a man aged 50 to 59 with active or convalescent COVID-19. The chain's CDR3 is CASSAPRYRGDTQYF. CDR3 in DNA: TGTGCCAGCAGCGCCCCGCGGTACAGGGGAGATACGCAGTATTTT.